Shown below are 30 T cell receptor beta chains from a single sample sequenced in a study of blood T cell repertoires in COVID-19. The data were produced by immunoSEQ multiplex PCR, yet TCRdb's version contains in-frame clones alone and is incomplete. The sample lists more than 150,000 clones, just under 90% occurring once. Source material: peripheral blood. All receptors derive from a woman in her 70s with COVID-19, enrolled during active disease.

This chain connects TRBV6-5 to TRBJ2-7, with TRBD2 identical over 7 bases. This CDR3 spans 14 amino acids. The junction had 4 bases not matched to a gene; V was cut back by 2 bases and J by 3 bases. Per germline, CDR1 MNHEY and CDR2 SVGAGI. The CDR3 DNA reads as TGTGCCAGCAGTTACGGGCTAGCGGACTACGAGCAGTACTTC. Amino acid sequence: CASSYGLADYEQYF.

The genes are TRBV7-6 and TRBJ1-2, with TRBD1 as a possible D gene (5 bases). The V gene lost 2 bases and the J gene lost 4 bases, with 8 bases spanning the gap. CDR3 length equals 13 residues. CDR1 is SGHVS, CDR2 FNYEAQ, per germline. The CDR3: CASSLPGGYGYTF. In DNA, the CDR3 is TGTGCCAGCAGCTTACCCGGGGGCTATGGCTACACCTTC.

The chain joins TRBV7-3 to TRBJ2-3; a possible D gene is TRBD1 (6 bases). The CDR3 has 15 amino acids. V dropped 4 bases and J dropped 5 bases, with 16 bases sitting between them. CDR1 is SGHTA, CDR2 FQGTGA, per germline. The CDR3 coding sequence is TGTGCCAGCAGCTCCGCCTGGGGGCGCCAAGATACGCAGTATTTT. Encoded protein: CASSSAWGRQDTQYF.

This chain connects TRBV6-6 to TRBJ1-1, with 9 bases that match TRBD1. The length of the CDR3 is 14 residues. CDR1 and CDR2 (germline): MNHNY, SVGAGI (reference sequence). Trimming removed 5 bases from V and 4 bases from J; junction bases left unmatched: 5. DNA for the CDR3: TGTGCCAGCAGTCCACAGGGGGCGCGCACTGAAGCTTTCTTT. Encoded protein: CASSPQGARTEAFF.

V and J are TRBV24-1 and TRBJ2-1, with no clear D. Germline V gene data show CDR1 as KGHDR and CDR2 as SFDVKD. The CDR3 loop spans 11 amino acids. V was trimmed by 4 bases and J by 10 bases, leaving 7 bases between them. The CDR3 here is CATSERQEQFF. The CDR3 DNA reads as TGTGCCACCAGTGAACGACAAGAGCAGTTCTTC.

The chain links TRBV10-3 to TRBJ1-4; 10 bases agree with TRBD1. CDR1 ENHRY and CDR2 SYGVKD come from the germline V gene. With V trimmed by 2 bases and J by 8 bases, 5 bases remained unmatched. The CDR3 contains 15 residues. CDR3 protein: CAISEDRGRREKLFF. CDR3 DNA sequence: TGTGCCATCAGTGAGGACAGGGGGCGACGGGAAAAACTGTTTTTT.

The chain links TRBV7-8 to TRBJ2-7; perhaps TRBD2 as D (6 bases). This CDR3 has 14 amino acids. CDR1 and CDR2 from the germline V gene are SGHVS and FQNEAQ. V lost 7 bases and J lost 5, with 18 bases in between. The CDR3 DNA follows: TGTGCCAGCACCTTCACCGGGACTTTAAACGAGCAGTACTTC. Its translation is CASTFTGTLNEQYF.

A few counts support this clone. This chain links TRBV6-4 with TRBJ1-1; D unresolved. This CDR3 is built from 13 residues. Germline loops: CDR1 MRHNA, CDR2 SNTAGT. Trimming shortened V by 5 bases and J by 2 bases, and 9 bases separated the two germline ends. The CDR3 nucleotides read TGTGCCAGCAGTACCGGGATAAACACTGAAGCTTTCTTT. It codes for CASSTGINTEAFF.

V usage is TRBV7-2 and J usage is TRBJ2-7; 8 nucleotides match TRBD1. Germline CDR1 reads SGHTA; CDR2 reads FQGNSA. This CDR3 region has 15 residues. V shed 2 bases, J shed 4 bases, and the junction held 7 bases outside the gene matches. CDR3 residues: CASSLNAGGSYEQYF. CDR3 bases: TGTGCCAGCAGCTTAAATGCAGGGGGCAGTTACGAGCAGTACTTC.

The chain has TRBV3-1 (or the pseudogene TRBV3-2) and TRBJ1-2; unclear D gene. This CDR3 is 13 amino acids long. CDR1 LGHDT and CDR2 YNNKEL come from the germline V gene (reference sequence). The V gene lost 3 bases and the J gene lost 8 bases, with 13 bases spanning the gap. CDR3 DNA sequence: TGTGCCAGCAGCCACACCCAGGCCTACGGCTACACCTTC. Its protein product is CASSHTQAYGYTF.

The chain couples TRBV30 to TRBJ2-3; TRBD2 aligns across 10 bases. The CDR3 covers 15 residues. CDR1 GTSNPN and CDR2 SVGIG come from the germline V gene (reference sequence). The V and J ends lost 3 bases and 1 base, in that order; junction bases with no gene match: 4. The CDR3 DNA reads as TGTGCCTGGAGCGGCGGACTAGCGGGCACAGATACGCAGTATTTT. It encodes CAWSGGLAGTDTQYF.

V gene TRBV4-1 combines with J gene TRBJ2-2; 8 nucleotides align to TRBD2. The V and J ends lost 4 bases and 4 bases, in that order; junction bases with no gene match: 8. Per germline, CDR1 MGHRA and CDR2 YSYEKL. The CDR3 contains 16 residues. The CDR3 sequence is CASSRTSGSGTGELFF. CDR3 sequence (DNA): TGCGCCAGCAGCCGCACGAGCGGGAGTGGCACCGGGGAGCTGTTTTTT.

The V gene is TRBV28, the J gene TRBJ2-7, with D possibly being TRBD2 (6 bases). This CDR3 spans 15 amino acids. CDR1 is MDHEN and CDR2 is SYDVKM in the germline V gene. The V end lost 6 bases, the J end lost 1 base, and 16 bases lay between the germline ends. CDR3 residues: CASRLDGRESYEQYF. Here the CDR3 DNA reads TGTGCCAGCAGACTCGACGGGAGAGAATCCTACGAGCAGTACTTC.

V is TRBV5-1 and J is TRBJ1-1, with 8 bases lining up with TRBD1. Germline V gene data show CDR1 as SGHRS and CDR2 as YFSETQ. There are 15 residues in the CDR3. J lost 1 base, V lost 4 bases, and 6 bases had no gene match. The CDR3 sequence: CASSQQGGKNTEAFF. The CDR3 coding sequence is TGCGCCAGCAGCCAACAGGGGGGAAAGAACACTGAAGCTTTCTTT. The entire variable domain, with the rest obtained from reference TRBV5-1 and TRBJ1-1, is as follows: KAGVTQTPRYLIKTRGQQVTLSCSPISGHRSVSWYQQTPGQGLQFLFEYFSETQRNKGNFPGRFSGRQFSNSRSEMNVSTLELGDSALYLCASSQQGGKNTEAFFGQGTRLTVV.

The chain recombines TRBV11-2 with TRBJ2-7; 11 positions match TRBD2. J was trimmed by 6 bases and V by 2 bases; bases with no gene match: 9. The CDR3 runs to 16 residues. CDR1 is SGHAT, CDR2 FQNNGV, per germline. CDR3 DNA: TGTGCCAGCAGCTTACGTCGTCTAGCGGGAGGATCCGAGCAGTACTTC. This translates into CASSLRRLAGGSEQYF.

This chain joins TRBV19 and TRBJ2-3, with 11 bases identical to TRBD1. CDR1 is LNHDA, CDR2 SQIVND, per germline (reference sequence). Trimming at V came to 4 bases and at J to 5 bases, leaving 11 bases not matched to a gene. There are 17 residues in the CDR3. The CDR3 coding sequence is TGTGCCAGTAGTACTCCCGGGGACAGGGGGAAAGGAGATACGCAGTATTTT. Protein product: CASSTPGDRGKGDTQYF. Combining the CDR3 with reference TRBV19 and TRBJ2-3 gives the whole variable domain DGGITQSPKYLFRKEGQNVTLSCEQNLNHDAMYWYRQDPGQGLRLIYYSQIVNDFQKGDIAEGYSVSREKKESFPLTVTSAQKNPTAFYLCASSTPGDRGKGDTQYFGPGTRLTVL.

The CDR3 DNA reads as TGTGCCAGCAGCCTCGGGAGGGGGACCTACAATGAGCAGTTCTTC. Its translation: CASSLGRGTYNEQFF. The chain employs TRBV11-3 and TRBJ2-1; 8 nucleotides line up with TRBD2. The CDR3 runs to 15 residues. Germline V gene sequence: CDR1 SGHNT, CDR2 YENEEA. With V trimmed by 5 bases and J by 2 bases, 5 bases remained unmatched.

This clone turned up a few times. The chain's CDR3 is CASSIFGDGNQPQHF. Here the CDR3 DNA reads TGTGCCAGTAGTATCTTCGGGGATGGCAATCAGCCCCAGCATTTT. The chain couples TRBV19 to TRBJ1-5; D unclear. CDR1 is LNHDA and CDR2 is SQIVND in the germline V gene (reference sequence). The CDR3 has 15 residues. V lost 3 bases and J 2 bases, leaving 11 bases between the germline ends.

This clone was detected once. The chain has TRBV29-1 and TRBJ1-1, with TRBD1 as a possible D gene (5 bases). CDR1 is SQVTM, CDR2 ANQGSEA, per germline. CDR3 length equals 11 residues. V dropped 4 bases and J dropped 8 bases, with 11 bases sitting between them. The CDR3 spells CSVAGLLEAFF. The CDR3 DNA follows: TGCAGCGTTGCGGGACTCTTAGAAGCTTTCTTT.

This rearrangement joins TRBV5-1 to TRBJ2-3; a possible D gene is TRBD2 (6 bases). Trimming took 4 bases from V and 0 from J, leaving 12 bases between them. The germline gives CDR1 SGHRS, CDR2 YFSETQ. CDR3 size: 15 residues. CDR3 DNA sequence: TGCGCCAGCAGCACAATAGCGGCAAGCACAGATACGCAGTATTTT. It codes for CASSTIAASTDTQYF.

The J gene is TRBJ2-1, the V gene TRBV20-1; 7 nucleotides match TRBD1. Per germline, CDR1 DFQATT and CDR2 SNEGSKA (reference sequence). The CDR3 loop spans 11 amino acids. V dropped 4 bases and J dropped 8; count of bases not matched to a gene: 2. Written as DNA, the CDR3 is TGCAGTGCTATGACAGGGTATGAGCAGTTCTTC. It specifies CSAMTGYEQFF.

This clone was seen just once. In nucleotides, the CDR3 is TGTGCCAGCAGCGTAACCGACAGGGGCGGGGGCTACACCTTC. This sequence encodes CASSVTDRGGGYTF. The genes are TRBV9 and TRBJ1-2; TRBD1 matches at 8 bases. J gave up 8 bases and V 1 base, and 7 bases lay outside the gene matches. This CDR3 spans 14 amino acids. The germline CDR1 and CDR2 sequences are SGDLS and YYNGEE.

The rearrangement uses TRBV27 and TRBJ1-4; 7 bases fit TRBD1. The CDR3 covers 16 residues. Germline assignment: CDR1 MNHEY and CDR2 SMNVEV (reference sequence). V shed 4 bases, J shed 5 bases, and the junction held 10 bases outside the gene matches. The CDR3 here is CASSSIYRGKNEKLFF. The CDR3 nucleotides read TGTGCCAGCAGTTCCATCTACAGGGGAAAGAATGAAAAACTGTTTTTT.

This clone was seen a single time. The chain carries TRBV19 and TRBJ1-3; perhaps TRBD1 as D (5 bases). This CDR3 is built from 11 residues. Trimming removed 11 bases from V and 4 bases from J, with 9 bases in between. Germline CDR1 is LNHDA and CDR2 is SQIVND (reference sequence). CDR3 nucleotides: TGTGCCGGAGGGGCAGGAAACACCATATATTTT. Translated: CAGGAGNTIYF.

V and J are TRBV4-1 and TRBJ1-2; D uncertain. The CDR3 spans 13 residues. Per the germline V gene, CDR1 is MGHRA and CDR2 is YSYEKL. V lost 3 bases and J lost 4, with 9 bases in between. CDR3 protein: CASSQRDGYGYTF. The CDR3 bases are TGCGCCAGCAGCCAGAGGGATGGCTATGGCTACACCTTC.

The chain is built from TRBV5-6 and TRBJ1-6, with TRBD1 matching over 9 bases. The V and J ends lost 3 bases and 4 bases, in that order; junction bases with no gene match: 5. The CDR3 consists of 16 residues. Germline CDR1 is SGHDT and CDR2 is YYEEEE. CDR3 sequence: CASSWTGTGYNSPLHF. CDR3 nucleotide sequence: TGTGCCAGCAGCTGGACCGGGACAGGGTATAATTCACCCCTCCACTTT. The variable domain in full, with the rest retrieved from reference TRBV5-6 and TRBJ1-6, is DAGVTQSPTHLIKTRGQQVTLRCSPKSGHDTVSWYQQALGQGPQFIFQYYEEEERQRGNFPDRFSGHQFPNYSSELNVNALLLGDSALYLCASSWTGTGYNSPLHFGNGTRLTVT.

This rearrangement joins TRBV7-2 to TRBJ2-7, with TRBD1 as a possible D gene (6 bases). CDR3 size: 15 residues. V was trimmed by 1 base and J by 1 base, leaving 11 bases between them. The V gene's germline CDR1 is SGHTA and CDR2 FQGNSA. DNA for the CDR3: TGTGCCAGCAGCTTAGATGGGACAAGATCCTACGAGCAGTACTTC. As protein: CASSLDGTRSYEQYF.

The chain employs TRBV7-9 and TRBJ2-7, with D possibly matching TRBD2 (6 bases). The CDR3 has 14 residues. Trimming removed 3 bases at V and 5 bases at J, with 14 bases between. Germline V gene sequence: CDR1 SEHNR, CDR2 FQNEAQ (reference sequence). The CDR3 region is CASSLTGDLNEQYF. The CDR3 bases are TGTGCCAGCAGCTTGACGGGGGACCTGAACGAGCAGTACTTC. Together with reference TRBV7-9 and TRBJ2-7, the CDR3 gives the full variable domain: DTGVSQNPRHKITKRGQNVTFRCDPISEHNRLYWYRQTLGQGPEFLTYFQNEAQLEKSRLLSDRFSAERPKGSFSTLEIQRTEQGDSAMYLCASSLTGDLNEQYFGPGTRLTVT.

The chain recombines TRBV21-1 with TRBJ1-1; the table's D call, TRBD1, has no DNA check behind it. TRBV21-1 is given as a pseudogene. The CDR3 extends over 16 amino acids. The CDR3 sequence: CASSPPKRQGRTEAFF. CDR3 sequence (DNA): TGTGCCAGCAGCCCCCCAAAACGACAGGGGAGGACTGAAGCTTTCTTT.

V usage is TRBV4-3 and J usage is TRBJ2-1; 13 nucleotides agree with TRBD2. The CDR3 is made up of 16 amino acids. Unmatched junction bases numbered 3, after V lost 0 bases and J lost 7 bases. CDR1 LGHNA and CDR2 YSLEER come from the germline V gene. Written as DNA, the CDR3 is TGCGCCAGCAGCCAAGAGGGACTAGCGGGATATAATGAGCAGTTCTTC. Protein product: CASSQEGLAGYNEQFF.